These 14 T cell receptor beta chains were all obtained from the same sample, sequenced in a study of blood T cell repertoires in COVID-19. Measured with immunoSEQ multiplex PCR; TCRdb has only the in-frame clones, and not every one. The repertoire consists of just under 90,000 clones, with approximately 79% occurring once and the leading ten covering 13% to 15%. The sequencing sample was made of peripheral blood. These TCRs come from a woman older than 75 with acute or convalescent COVID-19.

This chain links TRBV10-3 with TRBJ2-1; 10 bases agree with TRBD1. V lost 10 bases and J lost 5; bases outside the gene matches: 11. Germline V lookup: CDR1 ENHRY, CDR2 SYGVKD. This CDR3 is 15 amino acids long. The CDR3 sequence: CATLRTGGTDNEQFF. The CDR3 region has the DNA TGTGCCACCCTACGGACAGGGGGTACAGACAATGAGCAGTTCTTC.

V and J are TRBV15 and TRBJ1-1; the D is unclear. The V and J ends lost 0 bases and 0 bases respectively, with 8 bases between them. The CDR3 is made up of 15 amino acids. The germline gives CDR1 LNHNV, CDR2 YYDKDF (reference sequence). CDR3 loop: CATSRDPTVNTEAFF. CDR3 coding DNA: TGTGCCACCAGCAGAGATCCAACGGTGAACACTGAAGCTTTCTTT.

This clone was counted between two and nine times. The chain links TRBV5-6 to TRBJ1-6; 7 positions match TRBD1. The junction had 10 bases not matched to a gene; V was cut back by 4 bases and J by 0 bases. The CDR3 is 18 residues long. Germline lookup yields CDR1 SGHDT and CDR2 YYEEEE. CDR3 in amino acids: CASSRGRGSSSYNSPLHF. DNA for the CDR3: TGTGCCAGCAGCCGCGGCAGGGGGTCGAGCTCCTATAATTCACCCCTCCACTTT.

This chain joins TRBV4-1 and TRBJ1-2; D is possibly TRBD1 (6 bases). Trimming cost V 4 bases and J 9 bases, with 21 bases left between them. The CDR3 covers 15 residues. Germline values: CDR1 MGHRA, CDR2 YSYEKL. The CDR3 DNA follows: TGCGCCAGCAGCCTACCTGGGGGCAGCCCCAAGAGCTACACCTTC. Residues: CASSLPGGSPKSYTF.

The rearrangement links TRBV2 to TRBJ2-3; D not resolved. Germline V lookup: CDR1 SNHLY, CDR2 FYNNEI. Trimming took 6 bases from V and 6 from J, leaving 10 bases between them. There are 12 residues in the CDR3. CDR3 region: CASRTTSDTQYF. CDR3 sequence (DNA): TGTGCCAGCAGAACGACATCCGATACGCAGTATTTT.

This chain uses TRBV9 with TRBJ1-3; D unclear. V dropped 0 bases and J dropped 0 bases, with 10 bases sitting between them. The CDR3 consists of 16 residues. From germline, CDR1 is SGDLS and CDR2 YYNGEE. Here the CDR3 reads CASSVDPFSSGNTIYF. The CDR3, as DNA: TGTGCCAGCAGCGTAGATCCCTTCAGCTCTGGAAACACCATATATTTT.

This clone has only one observation. The genes are TRBV12-3 or TRBV12-4 and TRBJ1-1; tentative D call: TRBD1 (5 bases). Trimming took off 5 bases at V and 1 base at J, with 8 bases between the two ends. CDR3 length equals 13 residues. The CDR3 nucleotides read TGTGCCAGCAGTCCTACAGGGAACACTGAAGCTTTCTTT. Protein: CASSPTGNTEAFF.

As for this clone: The junction differs from germline at one of its ends, possibly a read error. This chain joins TRBV7-7 and TRBJ2-5; no clear D. CDR1 is SSHAT and CDR2 is FNYEAQ in the germline V gene (reference sequence). This CDR3 has 15 residues. For the CDR3, the DNA is TGTGCTAGCAGCCCCCTGGCGGTGGGTCGGGAGACCCAGTACTTC. Encoded protein: CASSPLAVGRETQYF.

V and J are TRBV7-9 and TRBJ1-1; D perhaps matches TRBD1 (5 bases). The ends were cut back, 4 bases at V and 2 bases at J, with 14 bases in the middle. The germline V gene encodes CDR1 SEHNR and CDR2 FQNEAQ (reference sequence). CDR3 length equals 15 residues. Written as DNA, the CDR3 is TGTGCCAGCAGCTCATTGACAGCTCTTAACACTGAAGCTTTCTTT. Its translation is CASSSLTALNTEAFF.

The gene calls are TRBV5-4 and TRBJ2-1; 9 bases line up with TRBD1. Germline values: CDR1 SGHNT, CDR2 YYREEE (reference sequence). Unmatched junction bases numbered 1, after V lost 2 bases and J lost 1 base. The CDR3 contains 15 residues. CDR3 protein: CASSFDRGSYNEQFF. The CDR3, as DNA: TGTGCCAGCAGCTTTGACAGGGGGTCCTACAATGAGCAGTTCTTC.

The chain recombines TRBV10-3 with TRBJ1-4; no definite D call. This CDR3 contains 12 residues. Between the trimmed V and J ends, which lost 9 bases and 4 bases, there was a span of 9 bases. Germline-derived CDR1 and CDR2 are ENHRY and SYGVKD. The CDR3 region has the DNA TGTGCCATAGGCGACAATAATGAAAAACTGTTTTTT. It translates to CAIGDNNEKLFF.

This clone was recorded only once. The V gene is TRBV5-1, the J gene TRBJ2-2, with 7 positions matching TRBD1. Germline CDR1 SGHRS, CDR2 YFSETQ. The CDR3 length is 15 residues. Germline trimming cut 5 bases from V and 4 bases from J; bases unmatched to any gene: 8. The CDR3 region is CASSHRAGGTGELFF. CDR3 sequence (DNA): TGCGCCAGCAGTCATAGGGCAGGGGGCACCGGGGAGCTGTTTTTT.

The chain employs TRBV19 and TRBJ1-1, with D perhaps TRBD1 (6 bases). Per the germline V gene, CDR1 is LNHDA and CDR2 is SQIVND (reference sequence). There are 13 residues in the CDR3. The germline V and J ends were trimmed by 5 bases and 4 bases, with 11 bases remaining between them. The CDR3 protein is CASSEQGSTEAFF. The CDR3 coding sequence is TGTGCCAGTAGTGAACAGGGCTCCACTGAAGCTTTCTTT.

The chain links TRBV25-1 to TRBJ1-2, with D uncertain. The CDR3 spans 13 residues. The V gene lost 2 bases and the J gene lost 3 bases, with 7 bases spanning the gap. Germline loops: CDR1 MGHDK, CDR2 SYGVNS. The CDR3 sequence: CASSEASDYGYTF. The CDR3 DNA follows: TGTGCCAGCAGTGAAGCTTCAGACTATGGCTACACCTTC.